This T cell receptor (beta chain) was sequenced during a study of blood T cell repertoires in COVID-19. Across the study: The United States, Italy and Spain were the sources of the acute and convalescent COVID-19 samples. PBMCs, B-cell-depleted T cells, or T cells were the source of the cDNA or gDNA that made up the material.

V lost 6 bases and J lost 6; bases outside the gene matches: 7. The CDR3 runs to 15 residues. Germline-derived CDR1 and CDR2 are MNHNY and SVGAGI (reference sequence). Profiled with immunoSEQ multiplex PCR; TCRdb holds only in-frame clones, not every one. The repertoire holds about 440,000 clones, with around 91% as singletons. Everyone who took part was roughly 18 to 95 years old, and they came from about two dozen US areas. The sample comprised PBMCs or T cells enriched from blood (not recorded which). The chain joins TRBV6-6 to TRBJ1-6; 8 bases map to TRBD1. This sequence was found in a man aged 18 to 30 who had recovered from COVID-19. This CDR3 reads CASRPNDRGNSPLHF. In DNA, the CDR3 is TGTGCCAGCAGACCTAACGACAGGGGTAATTCACCCCTCCACTTT.